This T cell receptor (beta chain) was retrieved from a study of OX40 agonist ivuxolimab in advanced cancers. Clones were read by immunoSEQ multiplex PCR, and TCRdb kept only the in-frame ones, dropping some. The sample yields tens of thousands of clones, more than 70% seen once. This CDR3 has 21 residues. This chain joins TRBV7-5 and TRBJ2-7; TRBD2 was called by the table and not checked on the DNA. TRBV7-5 is a pseudogene. Specimen: CD4+ or CD8+ T cells sorted from blood, collected in a trial of the OX40 agonist ivuxolimab. The receptor's source is an adult with an advanced solid tumor such as melanoma, head and neck, liver or kidney cancer. CDR3 DNA: TGTGTCAGAAGCTTAGCTCACCCTAACGAGACTAGCGGGGGGCCGACCTACGAGCAGTACTTC. This translates into CVRSLAHPNETSGGPTYEQYF.